This T cell receptor (beta chain) was sequenced during a study of T cells after yellow fever vaccination. Study summary: Low-cell-number fractions underwent preparation using SMART-Seq v4 Ultra Low Input. Whole-study findings and limits: Although most clonotypes did not, a small share appeared in both CD4 and CD8 compartments. Detected again after the booster were most primary-vaccination clones, at 96% CD4 and 70% to 90% CD8. The bulk population could contribute abundant contaminating clonotypes to FACS-sorted repertoires.

TCRdb passed the 5' RACE reads through MiXCR, listing each CDR3 protein once. The sample comprises about 320,000 distinct CDR3 sequences, roughly 10% of which are singletons, and 3.3% rests with the top ten. Germline loops: CDR1 LGHNA, CDR2 YNFKEQ. The CDR3 is 16 amino acids. V was pared by 1 base and J by 2 bases, with 11 bases between. Notes on this clonotype: Its antigen is as yet unknown.

Sequences were derived from CD4+ T cells sorted from PBMCs, sampled 45 days after the yellow fever booster vaccination. The receptor's source is a man in his late teens or twenties who received the YFV17D yellow fever vaccine. The chain employs TRBV4-2 and TRBJ1-4; maybe TRBD1 (5 bases). The CDR3 DNA follows: TGTGCCAGCAGCCAAGTAAGGGCAGGGACTAATGAAAAACTGTTTTTT. Its translation is CASSQVRAGTNEKLFF.